Given below is one T cell receptor (beta chain) in context. The antigen is unknown. The CDR3 is 14 amino acids. Germline CDR1 MNHEY, CDR2 SMNVEV (reference sequence). The J segment lost 7 bases and the V segment lost 3 bases, leaving 2 bases of the junction unmatched. This specimen comes from a study of T cell responses to AZD1222 COVID-19 vaccine. Findings and caveats of the study: Close to half of spike-specific TCRs reportedly recognize unmutated variant regions. Spike-wide coverage was observed for vaccine-associated CD4 TCRs, with dominant responses at 160-218 and 743-854. Repertoire collection took place solely once the T cell response had peaked. Mostly white British, mostly female donors; authors suggested clonal diversity may be underestimated.

Data came from immunoSEQ multiplex PCR; TCRdb stores just in-frame clones and leaves some out. The data show under 150,000 clones, 80% to 95% seen once. This sequence joins TRBV27 and TRBJ1-6, with TRBD1 matching 8 bases. This specimen was peripheral blood, taken 28 days after the second AZD1222 dose. The clonotype originates from an adult who received the AZD1222 COVID-19 vaccine. The CDR3 sequence is CASSFQGANSPLHF. In nucleotides, the CDR3 is TGTGCCAGCAGTTTCCAGGGGGCGAATTCACCCCTCCACTTT.